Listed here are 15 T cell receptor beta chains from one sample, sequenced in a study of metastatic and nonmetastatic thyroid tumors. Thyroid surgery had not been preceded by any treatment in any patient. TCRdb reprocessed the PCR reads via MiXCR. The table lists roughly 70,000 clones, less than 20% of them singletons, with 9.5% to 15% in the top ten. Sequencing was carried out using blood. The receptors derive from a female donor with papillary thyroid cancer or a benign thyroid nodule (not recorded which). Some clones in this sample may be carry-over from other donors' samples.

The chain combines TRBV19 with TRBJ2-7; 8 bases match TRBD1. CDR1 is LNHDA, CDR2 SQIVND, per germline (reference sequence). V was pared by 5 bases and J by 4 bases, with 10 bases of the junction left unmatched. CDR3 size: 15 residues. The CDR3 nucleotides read TGTGCCAGTAGTGTCGGGCAGGGGGCGATTTACGAGCAGTACTTC. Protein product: CASSVGQGAIYEQYF.

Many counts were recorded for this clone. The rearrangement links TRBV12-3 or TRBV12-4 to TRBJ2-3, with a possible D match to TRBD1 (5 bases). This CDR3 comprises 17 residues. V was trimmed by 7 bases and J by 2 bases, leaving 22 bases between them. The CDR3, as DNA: TGTGCCAGCAATAGGGGTATGCGGTTCCAACTCACAGATACGCAGTATTTT. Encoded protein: CASNRGMRFQLTDTQYF.

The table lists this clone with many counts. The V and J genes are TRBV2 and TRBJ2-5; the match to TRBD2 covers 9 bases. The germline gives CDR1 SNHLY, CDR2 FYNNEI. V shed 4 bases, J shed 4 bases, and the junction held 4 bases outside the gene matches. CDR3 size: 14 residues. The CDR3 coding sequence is TGTGCCAGCAGTGGTAGCGGGAGTGGAGAGACCCAGTACTTC. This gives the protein CASSGSGSGETQYF.

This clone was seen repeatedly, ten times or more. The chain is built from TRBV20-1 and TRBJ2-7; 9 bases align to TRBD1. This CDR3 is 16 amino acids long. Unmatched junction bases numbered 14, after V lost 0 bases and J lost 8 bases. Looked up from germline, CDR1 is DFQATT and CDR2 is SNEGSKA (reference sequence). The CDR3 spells CSARDPLLLDRGKQYF. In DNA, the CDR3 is TGCAGTGCTAGAGATCCCTTGCTACTGGACAGGGGAAAGCAGTACTTC.

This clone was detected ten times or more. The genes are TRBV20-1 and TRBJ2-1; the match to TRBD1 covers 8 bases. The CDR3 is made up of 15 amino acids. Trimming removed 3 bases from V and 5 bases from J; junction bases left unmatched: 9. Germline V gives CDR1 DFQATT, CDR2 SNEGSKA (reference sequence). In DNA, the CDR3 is TGCAGTGCTAGGTCTTCCGGGACAGGAGACAATGAGCAGTTCTTC. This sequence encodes CSARSSGTGDNEQFF.

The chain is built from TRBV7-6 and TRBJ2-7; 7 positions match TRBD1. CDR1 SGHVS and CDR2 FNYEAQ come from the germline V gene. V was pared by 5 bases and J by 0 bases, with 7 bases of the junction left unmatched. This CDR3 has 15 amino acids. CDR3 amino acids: CASSLQAGGSYEQYF. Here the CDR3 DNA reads TGTGCCAGCAGCCTACAGGCAGGGGGCTCCTACGAGCAGTACTTC. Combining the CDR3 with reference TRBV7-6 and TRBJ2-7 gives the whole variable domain GAGVSQSPRYKVTKRGQDVALRCDPISGHVSLYWYRQALGQGPEFLTYFNYEAQQDKSGLPNDRFSAERPEGSISTLTIQRTEQRDSAMYRCASSLQAGGSYEQYFGPGTRLTVT.

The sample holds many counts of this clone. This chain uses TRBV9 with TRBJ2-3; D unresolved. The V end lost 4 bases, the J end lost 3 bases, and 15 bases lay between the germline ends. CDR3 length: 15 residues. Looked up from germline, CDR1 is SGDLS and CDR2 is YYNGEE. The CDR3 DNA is TGTGCCAGCAGCCCCCGAGAGATGGGAACAGATACGCAGTATTTT. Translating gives CASSPREMGTDTQYF.

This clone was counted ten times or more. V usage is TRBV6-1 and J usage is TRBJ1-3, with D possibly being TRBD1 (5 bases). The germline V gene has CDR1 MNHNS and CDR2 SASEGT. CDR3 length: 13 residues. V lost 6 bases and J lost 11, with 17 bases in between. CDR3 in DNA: TGTGCCAGCAGGGGGACTGACTCTGGTGCCATATATTTT. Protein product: CASRGTDSGAIYF.

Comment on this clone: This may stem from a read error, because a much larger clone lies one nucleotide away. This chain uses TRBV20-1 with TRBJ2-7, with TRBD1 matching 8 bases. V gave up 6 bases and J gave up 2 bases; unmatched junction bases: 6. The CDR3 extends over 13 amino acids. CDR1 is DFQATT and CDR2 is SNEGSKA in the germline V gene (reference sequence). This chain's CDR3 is CSARTGCAYEQYF. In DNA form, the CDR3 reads TGCAGTGCGCGGACAGGGTGTGCCTACGAGCAGTACTTC.

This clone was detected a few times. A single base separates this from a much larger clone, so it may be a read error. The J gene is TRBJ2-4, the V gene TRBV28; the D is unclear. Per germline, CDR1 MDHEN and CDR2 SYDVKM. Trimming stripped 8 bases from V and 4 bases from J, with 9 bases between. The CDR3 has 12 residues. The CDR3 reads CASCGRKNIQYF. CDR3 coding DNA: TGTGCCAGCTGTGGGCGGAAAAACATTCAGTACTTC.

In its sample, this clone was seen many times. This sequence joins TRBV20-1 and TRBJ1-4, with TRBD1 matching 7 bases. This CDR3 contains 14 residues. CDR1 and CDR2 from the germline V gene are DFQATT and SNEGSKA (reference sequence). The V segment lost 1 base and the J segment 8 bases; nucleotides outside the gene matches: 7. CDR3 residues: CSARGQGEGEKLFF. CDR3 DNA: TGCAGTGCTAGAGGGCAGGGGGAGGGAGAAAAACTGTTTTTT.

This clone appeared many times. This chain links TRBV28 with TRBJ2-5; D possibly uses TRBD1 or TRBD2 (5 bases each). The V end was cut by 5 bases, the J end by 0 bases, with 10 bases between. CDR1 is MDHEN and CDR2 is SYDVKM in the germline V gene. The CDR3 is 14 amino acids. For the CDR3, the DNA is TGTGCCAGCAGTGGGGGACGGAACCAAGAGACCCAGTACTTC. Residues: CASSGGRNQETQYF.

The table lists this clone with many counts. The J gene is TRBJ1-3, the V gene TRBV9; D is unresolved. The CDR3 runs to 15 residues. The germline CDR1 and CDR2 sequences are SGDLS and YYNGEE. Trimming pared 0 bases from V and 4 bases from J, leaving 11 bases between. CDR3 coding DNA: TGTGCCAGCAGCGTAGCCGGTTCGGGGGGAAACACCATATATTTT. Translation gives CASSVAGSGGNTIYF. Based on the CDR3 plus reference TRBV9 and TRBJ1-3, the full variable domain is DSGVTQTPKHLITATGQRVTLRCSPRSGDLSVYWYQQSLDQGLQFLIQYYNGEERAKGNILERFSAQQFPDLHSELNLSSLELGDSALYFCASSVAGSGGNTIYFGEGSWLTVV.

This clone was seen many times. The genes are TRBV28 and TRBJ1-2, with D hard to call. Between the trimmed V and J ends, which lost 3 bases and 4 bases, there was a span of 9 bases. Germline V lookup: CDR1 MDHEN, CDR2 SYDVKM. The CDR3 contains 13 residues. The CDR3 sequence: CASSFAPVYGYTF. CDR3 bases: TGTGCCAGCAGTTTTGCACCCGTCTATGGCTACACCTTC.

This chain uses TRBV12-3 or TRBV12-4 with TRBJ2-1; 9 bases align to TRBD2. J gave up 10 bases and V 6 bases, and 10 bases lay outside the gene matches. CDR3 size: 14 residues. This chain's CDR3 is CASRGSGRRQEQFF. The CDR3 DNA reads TGTGCCAGCAGGGGTAGCGGGAGAAGGCAAGAGCAGTTCTTC.